The 30 T cell receptor delta chains below all came from one sample that was sequenced in a study of Vδ1+ human thymocytes. Points from the study as a whole: Highly polyclonal TRG and TRD repertoires with Gaussian CDR3 length distributions appeared in thymus.

Antigens for these TCRs are unknown. Extracted RNA was reverse transcribed into cDNA. Multiplex PCR used pooled V-gene forward primers and a constant-region reverse primer to amplify CDR3s. TCRdb reprocessed the multiplex PCR reads using CATT. Seen here are fewer than 90,000 delta-chain clones, around 34% observed once, and the top ten hold under 0.3%. The sequenced material came from Vdelta1+ gamma-delta thymocytes from the thymus. Subset meaning: FACS-sorted CD3+ TCRalphabeta- TCRVdelta1+ TCRVdelta2- thymocytes. Source of these receptors: a boy younger than two who had congenital heart surgery.

J is TRDJ1 and V is TRDV1, with 7 bases identical to TRDD3. The CDR3 covers 17 residues. V gave up 6 bases and J gave up 7 bases; unmatched junction bases: 20. Germline V gene lookup returns CDR1 TSWWSYY and CDR2 QGS. The DNA of the CDR3 is TGTGCTCTTGGCGTTGTGGTAACCAACTTGGGGGACACTAAACTCATCTTT. Its protein is CALGVVVTNLGDTKLIF.

As regards this clone: Other DNA sequences within the sample encode an identical CDR3. This rearrangement joins TRDV1 to TRDJ2; 8 bases agree with TRDD3. The CDR3 spans 24 residues. Germline trimming cut 2 bases from V and 0 bases from J; bases unmatched to any gene: 26. Germline-derived CDR1 and CDR2 are TSWWSYY and QGS. In nucleotides, the CDR3 is TGTGCTCTTGGGGAAGATTGTTTTCTCCTACTAGGGGATACTCCATCAGCTTTGACAGCACAACTCTTCTTT. Translating it yields CALGEDCFLLLGDTPSALTAQLFF.

The rearrangement uses TRDV1 and TRDJ1; 8 bases are shared with TRDD3. The CDR3 sequence is 19 residues long. In germline, CDR1 is TSWWSYY, CDR2 QGS. Trimming removed 5 bases from V and 1 base from J; junction bases left unmatched: 18. This CDR3 is CALGIKFPVLGERTDKLIF. CDR3 DNA: TGTGCTCTTGGGATCAAATTTCCCGTTCTGGGGGAACGCACCGATAAACTCATCTTT.

This clone came up a few times. The chain has TRDV1 and TRDJ1; 12 nucleotides line up with TRDD3. Trimming removed 2 bases from V and 0 bases from J; junction bases left unmatched: 22. Germline values: CDR1 TSWWSYY, CDR2 QGS. The CDR3 length is 23 residues. CDR3 DNA: TGTGCTCTTGGGGAAACCGCCTTCTCCTTTGTACTGGGGGATACCTCTTACACCGATAAACTCATCTTT. This gives the protein CALGETAFSFVLGDTSYTDKLIF.

This clone was seen more than once but under ten times. The V gene is TRDV1, the J gene TRDJ1; 13 nucleotides match TRDD3. The CDR3 runs to 19 residues. Germline-derived CDR1 and CDR2 are TSWWSYY and QGS. V dropped 3 bases and J dropped 3; count of bases not matched to a gene: 13. CDR3 residues: CALGDPKLGDTLKADKLIF. CDR3 nucleotides: TGTGCTCTTGGGGATCCTAAACTGGGGGATACGCTAAAGGCCGATAAACTCATCTTT.

V usage is TRDV1 and J usage is TRDJ2; TRDD3 aligns across 12 bases. The CDR3 consists of 19 residues. With V trimmed by 5 bases and J by 4 bases, 14 bases remained unmatched. Germline CDR1 and CDR2: TSWWSYY and QGS. CDR3 region: CALGNDIRLGDTRTAQLFF. DNA of the CDR3: TGTGCTCTTGGGAATGATATTAGACTGGGGGATACCCGGACAGCACAACTCTTCTTT.

This clone appeared a few times. The chain carries TRDV1 and TRDJ1; 12 nucleotides agree with TRDD3. V was clipped by 4 bases and J by 0 bases; unmatched bases: 30. The CDR3 length is 25 residues. Germline V lookup: CDR1 TSWWSYY, CDR2 QGS. The CDR3 region is CALGVQSVNHFLTWGIRSYTDKLIF. DNA of the CDR3: TGTGCTCTTGGGGTCCAAAGTGTGAACCACTTCCTCACCTGGGGGATACGGTCTTACACCGATAAACTCATCTTT.

The chain employs TRDV2 and TRDJ1; 13 bases fit TRDD3. The germline CDR1 and CDR2 sequences are GEAIGNYY and EKD. V was clipped by 3 bases and J by 0 bases; unmatched bases: 9. This CDR3 spans 18 amino acids. CDR3 sequence reads: CACDSMTGGYGDTDKLIF. CDR3 sequence (DNA): TGTGCCTGTGACTCTATGACTGGGGGATACGGTGACACCGATAAACTCATCTTT.

The chain is built from TRDV1 and TRDJ1; TRDD3 aligns across 9 bases. This CDR3 has 23 amino acids. With 0 bases clipped from V and 1 base from J, the junction kept 24 bases outside the gene matches. The germline gives CDR1 TSWWSYY, CDR2 QGS. The CDR3 DNA follows: TGTGCTCTTGGGGAACTATCCCCCCCACTTATACTGGGGGACCCCTTGTGCACCGATAAACTCATCTTT. Residues: CALGELSPPLILGDPLCTDKLIF.

Only a few counts were recorded for this clone. The J gene is TRDJ1, the V gene TRDV1, with TRDD3 as a possible D gene (6 bases). Germline values: CDR1 TSWWSYY, CDR2 QGS. The CDR3 sequence is 21 residues long. With 3 bases removed from V and 0 bases from J, the gap between germline ends came to 29 bases. The CDR3 spells CALGELPGFLLWGLYTDKLIF. The CDR3 DNA is TGTGCTCTTGGGGAGCTCCCAGGTTTTCTACTCTGGGGCTTGTACACCGATAAACTCATCTTT.

The gene calls are TRDV1 and TRDJ1; 8 bases fit TRDD3. This CDR3 is 28 amino acids long. V lost 2 bases and J lost 3; bases outside the gene matches: 44. Germline V gene lookup returns CDR1 TSWWSYY and CDR2 QGS. CDR3 residues: CALGEDMLFVSSKGLGPLLGVKSDKLIF. CDR3 bases: TGTGCTCTTGGGGAAGATATGTTATTTGTATCCTCAAAGGGTCTTGGGCCGCTACTGGGGGTGAAGTCCGATAAACTCATCTTT.

The chain employs TRDV1 and TRDJ1; 10 bases agree with TRDD3. Per the germline V gene, CDR1 is TSWWSYY and CDR2 is QGS. The CDR3 is 21 amino acids. V trimming: 0 bases; J trimming: 0 bases; junction bases outside the gene matches: 16. CDR3 DNA: TGTGCTCTTGGGGAACTTCGGCTTCCTAGGGACTGGGGGATCTACACCGATAAACTCATCTTT. Protein: CALGELRLPRDWGIYTDKLIF.

The chain links TRDV1 to TRDJ1; TRDD2 is a possible D gene (6 bases). The CDR3 contains 15 residues. Germline values: CDR1 TSWWSYY, CDR2 QGS. The V end lost 1 base, the J end lost 1 base, and 10 bases lay between the germline ends. This CDR3 is CALGEHPTSTDKLIF. CDR3 sequence (DNA): TGTGCTCTTGGGGAACATCCTACGTCCACCGATAAACTCATCTTT.

The gene calls are TRDV1 and TRDJ1; TRDD3 matches 12 bases. Germline assignment: CDR1 TSWWSYY and CDR2 QGS. This CDR3 has 22 residues. Trimming removed 1 base from V and 0 bases from J; junction bases left unmatched: 18. CDR3 region: CALGEPLEPVLGDTPYTDKLIF. CDR3 nucleotide sequence: TGTGCTCTTGGGGAACCTCTGGAGCCCGTACTGGGGGATACCCCCTACACCGATAAACTCATCTTT.

The chain is built from TRDV1 and TRDJ1; 8 bases are a match to TRDD3. V lost 5 bases and J lost 4; bases outside the gene matches: 12. The CDR3 sequence is 16 residues long. Germline V gene lookup returns CDR1 TSWWSYY and CDR2 QGS. The CDR3: CALGPLLGGPFDKLIF. CDR3 DNA: TGTGCTCTTGGGCCACTACTGGGGGGCCCTTTCGATAAACTCATCTTT.

The V and J genes are TRDV1 and TRDJ1; 9 bases line up with TRDD3. The CDR3 is 19 amino acids. Germline V CDR1 and CDR2: TSWWSYY, QGS. The V and J ends lost 1 base and 4 bases, in that order; junction bases with no gene match: 16. The CDR3 loop reads CALGERRIRQGGYIDKLIF. For the CDR3, the DNA is TGTGCTCTTGGGGAACGTCGAATAAGACAAGGGGGATACATCGATAAACTCATCTTT.

A word on this clone: Other DNA sequences within the sample encode an identical CDR3. The chain has TRDV2 and TRDJ1; no definite D call. With 5 bases removed from V and 6 bases from J, the gap between germline ends came to 9 bases. Germline assignment: CDR1 GEAIGNYY and CDR2 EKD. This CDR3 spans 11 amino acids. In nucleotides, the CDR3 is TGTGCCTGTGGGAGCATACATAAACTCATCTTT. Amino acids: CACGSIHKLIF.

Only a few counts were recorded for this clone. The chain joins TRDV1 to TRDJ1; 13 nucleotides line up with TRDD3. Germline lookup yields CDR1 TSWWSYY and CDR2 QGS. The CDR3 has 24 amino acids. The trim removed 2 bases at V and 1 base at J, leaving 25 bases unmatched. Here the CDR3 reads CALGEGMNDPRSYWGIRSTDKLIF. CDR3 sequence (DNA): TGTGCTCTTGGGGAAGGGATGAACGACCCACGTAGTTACTGGGGGATACGCAGCACCGATAAACTCATCTTT.

The rearrangement links TRDV1 to TRDJ1, with 8 bases matching TRDD3. The germline V gene encodes CDR1 TSWWSYY and CDR2 QGS. V dropped 0 bases and J dropped 0; count of bases not matched to a gene: 15. The CDR3 consists of 20 residues. The CDR3 region is CALGELGESLLGAYTDKLIF. CDR3 bases: TGTGCTCTTGGGGAACTAGGGGAGTCCCTACTGGGGGCCTACACCGATAAACTCATCTTT.

There are a few counts of this clone. This chain connects TRDV1 to TRDJ1, with TRDD3 identical over 12 bases. Per the germline V gene, CDR1 is TSWWSYY and CDR2 is QGS. The trim removed 3 bases at V and 0 bases at J, leaving 20 bases unmatched. The CDR3 has 22 amino acids. This CDR3 reads CALGDGRLGDTRARPYTDKLIF. The CDR3 coding sequence is TGTGCTCTTGGGGACGGTAGGCTGGGGGATACGCGTGCGCGTCCGTACACCGATAAACTCATCTTT.

The chain has TRDV2 and TRDJ1; 12 bases line up with TRDD3. Trimming removed 5 bases from V and 10 bases from J; junction bases left unmatched: 19. Germline assignment: CDR1 GEAIGNYY and CDR2 EKD. The CDR3 totals 17 residues. The CDR3 coding sequence is TGTGCCTGTGCCCCTGGGCCTTCCTGGGGGATACGCCAAGGACTCATCTTT. It encodes CACAPGPSWGIRQGLIF.

The chain joins TRDV1 to TRDJ1, with D perhaps assigned TRDD2 or TRDD3 (7 bases each). V was trimmed by 0 bases and J by 4 bases, leaving 30 bases between them. The CDR3 has 21 residues. Germline CDR1 reads TSWWSYY; CDR2 reads QGS. CDR3: CALGELWPSLNGGWKYDKLIF. The CDR3 DNA reads TGTGCTCTTGGGGAACTCTGGCCTTCCTTGAACGGGGGATGGAAATACGATAAACTCATCTTT.

The chain combines TRDV1 with TRDJ1, with D possibly being TRDD3 (6 bases). V shed 2 bases and J shed 0 bases, with 22 bases lying between them. The germline gives CDR1 TSWWSYY, CDR2 QGS. The CDR3 runs to 19 residues. In nucleotides, the CDR3 is TGTGCTCTTGGGGAAGGGCCGCGAGGGGATCCCTCTCACACCGATAAACTCATCTTT. It is translated as CALGEGPRGDPSHTDKLIF.

Concerning this clone: The sample carries other DNA sequences with the same CDR3. The V gene is TRDV1, the J gene TRDJ2; 7 bases agree with TRDD3. The CDR3 has 17 residues. The trim removed 4 bases at V and 8 bases at J, leaving 16 bases unmatched. Looked up from germline, CDR1 is TSWWSYY and CDR2 is QGS. The CDR3 DNA reads as TGTGCTCTTGGGGGGCCGTACAACTCTGGGGGTTGTGCACAACTCTTCTTT. Encoded protein: CALGGPYNSGGCAQLFF.

This clone was detected only once. The chain combines TRDV1 with TRDJ1; 10 nucleotides agree with TRDD3. This CDR3 region has 19 residues. Germline-derived CDR1 and CDR2 are TSWWSYY and QGS. After removal of 1 base from V and 7 bases from J, the junction contained 18 bases not matched to a gene. CDR3 amino acids: CALGEPLLTGDTLGSKLIF. The CDR3 bases are TGTGCTCTTGGGGAACCTCTTTTAACGGGGGATACGCTTGGGAGTAAACTCATCTTT.

The chain uses TRDV1 and TRDJ1; 8 bases are a match to TRDD3. CDR3 length equals 17 residues. Germline CDR1 is TSWWSYY and CDR2 is QGS. The V gene end was trimmed by 1 base and the J gene end by 0 bases; junction bases not matched to a gene: 7. In DNA form, the CDR3 reads TGTGCTCTTGGGGAACAGGTGGGGGATCCGTACACCGATAAACTCATCTTT. Translated: CALGEQVGDPYTDKLIF.

J is TRDJ1 and V is TRDV2, with 10 bases identical to TRDD3. Germline-derived CDR1 and CDR2 are GEAIGNYY and EKD. The CDR3 contains 18 residues. With 2 bases clipped from V and 0 bases from J, the junction kept 11 bases outside the gene matches. The CDR3 spells CACDMGDTSPLYTDKLIF. The CDR3 region has the DNA TGTGCCTGTGACATGGGGGATACTAGCCCCTTGTACACCGATAAACTCATCTTT.

J is TRDJ1 and V is TRDV1, with 11 bases identical to TRDD3. V shed 0 bases and J 0 bases; nucleotides not matched to a gene: 9. The CDR3 runs 19 residues. Germline V gives CDR1 TSWWSYY, CDR2 QGS. Written as DNA, the CDR3 is TGTGCTCTTGGGGAACTAGTGGCGTACTGGGGGATAAACACCGATAAACTCATCTTT. Translation gives CALGELVAYWGINTDKLIF.

The chain employs TRDV1 and TRDJ1, with D uncertain. This CDR3 comprises 10 residues. CDR1 TSWWSYY and CDR2 QGS come from the germline V gene. V lost 6 bases and J 5 bases, leaving 4 bases between the germline ends. The CDR3 DNA is TGTGCTCTTGGATCTGATAAACTCATCTTT. Protein: CALGSDKLIF.

This clone was found a few times. This chain uses TRDV1 with TRDJ1; 11 bases align to TRDD3. The CDR3 has 21 amino acids. The germline V gene encodes CDR1 TSWWSYY and CDR2 QGS. Unmatched junction bases numbered 15, after V lost 0 bases and J lost 0 bases. The CDR3 here is CALGELVSLGGYAGYTDKLIF. DNA for the CDR3: TGTGCTCTTGGGGAACTAGTGTCCCTTGGGGGATACGCGGGGTACACCGATAAACTCATCTTT.